This T cell receptor beta chain stems from a study of T cell repertoires in ileal Crohn's disease. As for the study in general: M0 samples are biopsies from inflamed ileum in the resection specimen.

Time point indicated: inflamed ileum from the surgical specimen. Measured with immunoSEQ multiplex PCR; TCRdb has only the in-frame clones, and not every one. The data show more than 11,000 clones, with roughly 80% seen just once and around 14% held by the top ten. V shed 2 bases, J shed 5 bases, and the junction held 7 bases outside the gene matches. CDR1 and CDR2 from the germline V gene are GTSNPN and SVGIG (reference sequence). The CDR3 length is 14 residues. The sequence was obtained from an adult with Crohn's disease. The specimen was ileal tissue. This rearrangement joins TRBV30 to TRBJ2-3, with TRBD2 identical over 7 bases. Here the CDR3 DNA reads TGTGCCTGGAGTCTGGGGGGGGGTGGAGATACGCAGTATTTT. As protein: CAWSLGGGGDTQYF.